Listed below are T cell receptor beta chains from one sample, sequenced in a study of T cell responses to AZD1222 COVID-19 vaccine. TCRdb's copy holds only in-frame clones and misses some; the assay was immunoSEQ multiplex PCR. The table shows approximately 150,000 clones, with 91% occurring only once. Source: peripheral blood, taken on day 0 of AZD1222 vaccination. The receptor set was obtained from an adult in good health. Each CDR3 is given with its conserved first and last residue. Fields, in order: D gene, CDR3 length, clone size, J gene, V gene, CDR3 protein, CDR3 DNA. D genes are given only for firm matches. Rows give clone size only sometimes, using once, few, many, or a class for an expanded clone.

>NA|12|NA|TRBJ2-7|TRBV21-1
CASSKSGYEQYF
TGTGCCAGCAGCAAAAGTGGGTACGAGCAGTACTTC
>NA|12|NA|TRBJ2-2|TRBV27
CASSSITGELFF
TGTGCCAGCAGTTCCATCACCGGGGAGCTGTTTTTT
>NA|14|once|TRBJ1-2|TRBV30
CAWSQGRLPAGYTF
TGTGCCTGGAGCCAAGGACGATTGCCGGCCGGCTACACCTTC
>TRBD1|14|NA|TRBJ2-7|TRBV6-4
CASSPRGRSGEQYF
TGTGCCAGCAGTCCCAGGGGGCGTAGCGGCGAGCAGTACTTC
>TRBD1|16|once|TRBJ2-2|TRBV7-2
CASSSRGPSNTGELFF
TGTGCCAGCAGCTCAAGGGGGCCCTCGAACACCGGGGAGCTGTTTTTT
>NA|13|once|TRBJ1-5|TRBV5-1
CASSGGSDQPQHF
TGCGCCAGCTCGGGTGGCTCGGATCAGCCCCAGCATTTT
>NA|16|NA|TRBJ1-3|TRBV5-1
CASSLDPGETGNTIYF
TGCGCCAGCAGCTTGGACCCAGGGGAAACAGGAAACACCATATATTTT
>NA|13|NA|TRBJ1-2|TRBV3-1/TRBV3-2
CASSDGDKYGYTF
TGTGCCAGCAGCGATGGGGACAAGTATGGCTACACCTTC
>NA|11|once|TRBJ1-2|TRBV20-1
CSATALYGYTF
TGCAGTGCTACGGCCCTCTATGGCTACACCTTC
>NA|18|NA|TRBJ1-4|TRBV7-9
CASSLGEERQTTNEKLFF
TGTGCCAGCAGCTTAGGGGAGGAGCGACAGACAACTAATGAAAAACTGTTTTTT